Following are 20 T cell receptor beta chains from one sample sequenced in a study of OX40 agonist ivuxolimab in advanced cancers. Profiling relied on immunoSEQ multiplex PCR, and the TCRdb table lists in-frame clones only, not all of them. The profile shows around 65,000 clones, over 75% of them singletons. This sample comprised CD4+ or CD8+ T cells sorted from blood, obtained in a trial of the OX40 agonist ivuxolimab. The receptors were sampled from an adult with an advanced solid tumor such as melanoma, head and neck, liver or kidney cancer.

In its sample, this clone was seen once. CDR3 amino acids: CASTRGQETQYF. CDR3 in DNA: TGCGCCAGCACACGGGGTCAAGAGACCCAGTACTTC. The J gene is TRBJ2-5, the V gene TRBV10-2; D is perhaps TRBD2 (5 bases). Germline-derived CDR1 and CDR2 are WSHSY and SAAADI. The CDR3 is 12 amino acids. V gave up 7 bases and J gave up 2 bases, with 8 bases separating them.

The chain combines TRBV10-3 with TRBJ1-3; D is unresolved. This CDR3 is 14 amino acids long. The V gene lost 9 bases and the J gene lost 0 bases, with 12 bases spanning the gap. Germline loops: CDR1 ENHRY, CDR2 SYGVKD. Here the CDR3 reads CAITSSTSGNTIYF. The CDR3 nucleotides read TGTGCCATAACAAGCTCCACCTCTGGAAACACCATATATTTT.

The chain couples TRBV28 to TRBJ2-3; either TRBD1 or TRBD2 may fit D (5 bases each). The CDR3 is made up of 15 amino acids. The germline V gene has CDR1 MDHEN and CDR2 SYDVKM. The V and J ends lost 8 bases and 6 bases respectively, with 21 bases between them. CDR3 DNA: TGTGCCAGCGGGACGGCAGAAACGTCTGGGGATACGCAGTATTTT. Translating gives CASGTAETSGDTQYF.

This clone was seen only once. The gene calls are TRBV28 and TRBJ1-2; D call uncertain. This CDR3 region has 10 residues. Germline values: CDR1 MDHEN, CDR2 SYDVKM. Trimming took off 8 bases at V and 8 bases at J, with 9 bases between the two ends. The CDR3 protein is CASASLGYTF. The CDR3 region has the DNA TGTGCCAGCGCTTCCTTGGGCTACACCTTC.

J is TRBJ1-1 and V is TRBV6-5; 7 nucleotides align to TRBD1. V was clipped by 7 bases and J by 4 bases; unmatched bases: 6. Germline values: CDR1 MNHEY, CDR2 SVGAGI. The CDR3 sequence is 13 residues long. The CDR3 region is CASTAGGTTEAFF. The CDR3 bases are TGTGCCAGCACAGCAGGGGGTACCACTGAAGCTTTCTTT.

This clone was observed once. The chain joins TRBV4-3 to TRBJ2-2; 14 positions match TRBD2. Germline values: CDR1 LGHNA, CDR2 YSLEER. CDR3 size: 17 residues. Trimming at V came to 2 bases and at J to 4 bases, leaving 3 bases not matched to a gene. For the CDR3, the DNA is TGCGCCAGCAGCCAATTTGGACTAGCGGGAGGCACCGGGGAGCTGTTTTTT. Translation: CASSQFGLAGGTGELFF.

The chain uses TRBV6-5 and TRBJ1-1, with 7 bases that match TRBD1. Looked up from germline, CDR1 is MNHEY and CDR2 is SVGAGI. Trimming at V came to 5 bases and at J to 0 bases, leaving 6 bases not matched to a gene. The CDR3 runs to 15 residues. The CDR3 nucleotides are TGTGCCAGCAGTGTGAACAGGGGAATGAACACTGAAGCTTTCTTT. It is translated as CASSVNRGMNTEAFF.

This clone has just a few counts. This rearrangement joins TRBV6-1 to TRBJ1-4; TRBD1 matches 8 bases. CDR3 length: 14 amino acids. The germline gives CDR1 MNHNS, CDR2 SASEGT. V lost 5 bases, J lost 8 bases, and 7 bases stayed unmatched. The CDR3 loop reads CASSWTGTLEKLFF. CDR3 bases: TGTGCCAGCAGTTGGACAGGGACCTTAGAAAAACTGTTTTTT.

The chain uses TRBV20-1 and TRBJ2-5, with 7 positions matching TRBD2. The CDR3 loop spans 11 amino acids. The germline V gene has CDR1 DFQATT and CDR2 SNEGSKA (reference sequence). The ends lost 7 bases at V and 3 bases at J; junction bases unmatched: 2. The CDR3 sequence is CSGGSEETQYF. The CDR3 nucleotides read TGCAGTGGCGGGAGTGAAGAGACCCAGTACTTC.

The chain recombines TRBV7-9 with TRBJ2-7; D possibly matches TRBD1 or TRBD2 (5 bases each). The V and J ends lost 7 bases and 0 bases respectively, with 16 bases between them. Germline V gene data show CDR1 as SEHNR and CDR2 as FQNEAQ (reference sequence). CDR3 length equals 15 residues. The CDR3 reads CASTQTVTSSYEQYF. CDR3 in DNA: TGTGCCAGCACCCAGACAGTTACTAGCTCCTACGAGCAGTACTTC.

The genes are TRBV4-3 and TRBJ1-1; D remains unclear. The CDR3 contains 13 residues. V was shortened by 0 bases and J by 11 bases, with 13 bases between the two germline ends. CDR1 LGHNA and CDR2 YSLEER come from the germline V gene. The CDR3 spells CASSQDAPRGAFF. In nucleotides, the CDR3 is TGCGCCAGCAGCCAAGACGCCCCTAGAGGCGCTTTCTTT.

This clone showed up just once. The gene calls are TRBV19 and TRBJ2-1; no clear D gene. Germline V lookup: CDR1 LNHDA, CDR2 SQIVND (reference sequence). Trimming took 8 bases from V and 8 from J, leaving 10 bases between them. The CDR3 extends over 11 amino acids. The CDR3 region has the DNA TGTGCCAGTTATGAACGGGATGAGCAGTTCTTC. Amino acid sequence: CASYERDEQFF.

The chain recombines TRBV7-2 with TRBJ2-1, with 9 bases matching TRBD2. From germline, CDR1 is SGHTA and CDR2 FQGNSA. V trimming: 1 base; J trimming: 0 bases; junction bases outside the gene matches: 7. This CDR3 comprises 18 residues. In nucleotides, the CDR3 is TGTGCCAGCAGCTTAGTACTTCTAGCGGGGAGCTCCTACAATGAGCAGTTCTTC. The encoded protein is CASSLVLLAGSSYNEQFF.

This chain links TRBV7-5 with TRBJ1-1. TRBV7-5 is noted as a pseudogene. The length of the CDR3 is 13 residues. CDR3 loop: CASAWGVNTEAFF. CDR3 sequence (DNA): TGTGCCAGCGCCTGGGGGGTGAACACTGAAGCTTTCTTT.

The V and J genes are TRBV6-1 and TRBJ1-1; D is possibly TRBD1 (5 bases). Germline V lookup: CDR1 MNHNS, CDR2 SASEGT. V lost 1 base, J lost 6 bases, and 9 bases lay in between. The CDR3 runs 13 residues. CDR3 DNA: TGTGCCAGCAGTGAAGACCGGGGACCTGAAGCTTTCTTT. It codes for CASSEDRGPEAFF.

The rearrangement uses TRBV9 and TRBJ2-7, with TRBD1 matching over 8 bases. This CDR3 region has 13 residues. Germline values: CDR1 SGDLS, CDR2 YYNGEE. V was pared by 4 bases and J by 3 bases, with 3 bases of the junction left unmatched. The DNA for the CDR3 is TGTGCCAGCAGCAGTACAGGGGGCTACGAGCAGTACTTC. It codes for CASSSTGGYEQYF.

V and J are TRBV14 and TRBJ2-2; 9 bases agree with TRBD1. From germline, CDR1 is SGHDN and CDR2 FVKESK. With V trimmed by 7 bases and J by 1 base, 7 bases remained unmatched. CDR3 length: 16 amino acids. The CDR3 loop is CASKYGTGRNTGELFF. The CDR3 DNA sequence: TGTGCCAGCAAGTATGGGACAGGGAGGAACACCGGGGAGCTGTTTTTT.

The V call is TRBV27, the J call TRBJ2-1, with 12 bases aligning to TRBD2. Germline CDR1 is MNHEY and CDR2 is SMNVEV (reference sequence). The CDR3 sequence is 17 residues long. Trimming took 5 bases from V and 0 from J; bases not matched to a gene: 5. CDR3 coding DNA: TGTGCCAGCAGTCCGGGACTAGCGGGCTACTCCTACAATGAGCAGTTCTTC. Residues: CASSPGLAGYSYNEQFF.

This chain uses TRBV12-5 with TRBJ2-6, with 7 bases lining up with TRBD1. J gave up 1 base and V 4 bases, and 13 bases lay outside the gene matches. This CDR3 contains 19 residues. The germline V gene has CDR1 LGHNT and CDR2 FRNRAP. CDR3 coding DNA: TGTGCTAGTGGTTCCCCCCCCGGGACAGTTCCTTCTGGGGCCAACGTCCTGACTTTC. It translates to CASGSPPGTVPSGANVLTF.

This chain joins TRBV27 and TRBJ1-2; 7 nucleotides match TRBD1. With V trimmed by 3 bases and J by 8 bases, 12 bases remained unmatched. Germline CDR1 and CDR2: MNHEY and SMNVEV (reference sequence). This CDR3 has 15 amino acids. Here the CDR3 reads CASSFSEGGFSGYTF. DNA of the CDR3: TGTGCCAGCAGTTTCTCTGAAGGGGGCTTCTCGGGCTACACCTTC.